The T cell receptor beta chain under discussion was sequenced for a study of shared clonotypes between healthy human individuals. Donors, healthy HIV-negative adults, lacked recent acute infections or vaccinations. Splitting of CD4+ cells produced CD45RA+ naive and CD45RA-negative memory subsets. Study results and caveats: Memory subsets had estimated richness that was generally smaller than that of naive subsets.

As regards this clone: Its target is unknown.

The V end was cut by 4 bases, the J end by 8 bases, with 21 bases between. Germline assignment: CDR1 SGHAT and CDR2 FQNNGV. CDR3 length: 16 residues. The study ran the assay at deep level. Data came from immunoSEQ multiplex PCR; TCRdb stores just in-frame clones and leaves some out. The sample holds more than 850,000 clones, approximately 80% seen once. The source is a man between 18 and 35 years old in good health. Some clones in this sample may be carry-over from other donors' samples. The sample taken for sequencing was memory CD4+ T cells from PBMCs. Described subset: CD45RA-negative fraction. The V gene is TRBV11-2, the J gene TRBJ2-1, with TRBD2 as a possible D gene (5 bases). The CDR3 protein is CASSSLDLAWRDEQFF. The CDR3 nucleotides read TGTGCCAGCAGCTCCCTTGACCTAGCCTGGCGTGATGAGCAGTTCTTC.